This TCR beta chain is from a study of blood T cells in healthy people across ages. Together with a sample-barcoded 5' primer, a J-beta primer mix was included in a second PCR lasting roughly 6 to 12 cycles. Each CDR3 protein gets one entry after TCRdb re-called the 5' RACE reads with MiXCR. The sample yields 750,000 to 850,000 distinct CDR3 sequences, 20% to 25% seen once. This CDR3 has 19 amino acids. CDR1 is MNHEY, CDR2 SVGAGI, per germline. Unmatched junction bases numbered 10, after V lost 0 bases and J lost 5 bases. Study observations and caveats: Estimated diversity across one million T cells was deemed an underestimate.

About this clonotype: What it binds is unknown.

The data were also submitted as part of a second study, on T cells of mothers and their children. That source notes: There was no detection of any persistent microchimeric T cell clones.

V is TRBV6-5 and J is TRBJ2-2, with TRBD2 matching 12 bases. Specimen: blood. This receptor was identified in a boy aged 5-17 years in good health. The CDR3, as DNA: TGTGCCAGCAGTTACTCGTTTAGACTAGCGGGAGTAGAAACCGGGGAGCTGTTTTTT. Amino acid sequence: CASSYSFRLAGVETGELFF.